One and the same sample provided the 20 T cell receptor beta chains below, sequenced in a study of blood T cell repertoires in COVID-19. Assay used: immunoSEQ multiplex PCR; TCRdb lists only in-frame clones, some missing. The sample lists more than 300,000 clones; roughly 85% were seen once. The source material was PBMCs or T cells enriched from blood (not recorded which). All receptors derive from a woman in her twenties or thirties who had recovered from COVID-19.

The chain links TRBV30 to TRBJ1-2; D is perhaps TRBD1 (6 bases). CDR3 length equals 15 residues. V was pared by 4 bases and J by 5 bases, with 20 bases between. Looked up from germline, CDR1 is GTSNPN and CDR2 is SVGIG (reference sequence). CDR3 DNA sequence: TGTGCCTGGAACCTCCCCGGGGGGCGAGCATATGGCTACACCTTC. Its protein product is CAWNLPGGRAYGYTF.

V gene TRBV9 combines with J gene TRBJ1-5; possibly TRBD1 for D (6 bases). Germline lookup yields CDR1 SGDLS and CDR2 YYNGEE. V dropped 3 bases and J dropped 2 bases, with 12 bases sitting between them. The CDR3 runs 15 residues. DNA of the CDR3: TGTGCCAGCAGCGAAAGGGAGGGGGGCAATCAGCCCCAGCATTTT. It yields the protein CASSEREGGNQPQHF. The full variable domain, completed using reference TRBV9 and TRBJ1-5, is DSGVTQTPKHLITATGQRVTLRCSPRSGDLSVYWYQQSLDQGLQFLIQYYNGEERAKGNILERFSAQQFPDLHSELNLSSLELGDSALYFCASSEREGGNQPQHFGDGTRLSIL.

This CDR3 reads CASSEGHTSGNTIYF. Here the CDR3 DNA reads TGTGCCAGCAGTGAAGGACACACTTCTGGAAACACCATATATTTT. The chain recombines TRBV27 with TRBJ1-3, with D tentatively TRBD1 (5 bases). Germline V gene lookup returns CDR1 MNHEY and CDR2 SMNVEV (reference sequence). The CDR3 loop spans 15 amino acids. Trimming pared 5 bases from V and 1 base from J, leaving 12 bases between.

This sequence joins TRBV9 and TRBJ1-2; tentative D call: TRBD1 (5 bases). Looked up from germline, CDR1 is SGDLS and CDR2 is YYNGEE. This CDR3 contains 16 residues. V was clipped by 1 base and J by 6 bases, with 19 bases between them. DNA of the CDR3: TGTGCCAGCAGCGTACGACCCGGTGACAGAAGAGATGGCTACACCTTC. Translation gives CASSVRPGDRRDGYTF.

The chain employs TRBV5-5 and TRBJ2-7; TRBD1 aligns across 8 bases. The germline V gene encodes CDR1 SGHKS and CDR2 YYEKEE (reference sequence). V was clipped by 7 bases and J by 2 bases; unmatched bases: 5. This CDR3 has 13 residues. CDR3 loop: CASSTGGTYEQYF. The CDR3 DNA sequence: TGTGCCAGCTCAACAGGGGGGACCTACGAGCAGTACTTC.

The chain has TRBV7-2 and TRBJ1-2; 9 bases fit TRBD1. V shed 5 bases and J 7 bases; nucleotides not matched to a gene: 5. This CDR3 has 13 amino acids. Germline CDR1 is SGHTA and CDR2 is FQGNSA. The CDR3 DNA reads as TGTGCCAGCAGCCTGGGACAGGGCCTTGGCTACACCTTC. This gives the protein CASSLGQGLGYTF.

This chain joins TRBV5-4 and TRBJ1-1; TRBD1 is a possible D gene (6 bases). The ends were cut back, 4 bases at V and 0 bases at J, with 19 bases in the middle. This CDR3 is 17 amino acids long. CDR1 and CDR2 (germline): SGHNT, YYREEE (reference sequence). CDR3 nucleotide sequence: TGTGCCAGCAGCCTCCGGCTGGACAGCAGATTGAACACTGAAGCTTTCTTT. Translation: CASSLRLDSRLNTEAFF.

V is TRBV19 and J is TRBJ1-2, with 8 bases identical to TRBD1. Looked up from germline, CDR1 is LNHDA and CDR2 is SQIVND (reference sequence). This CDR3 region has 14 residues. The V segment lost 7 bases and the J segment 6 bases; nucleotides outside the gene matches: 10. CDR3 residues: CASNPTGTGDGYTF. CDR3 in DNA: TGTGCCAGTAACCCCACCGGGACAGGCGATGGCTACACCTTC.

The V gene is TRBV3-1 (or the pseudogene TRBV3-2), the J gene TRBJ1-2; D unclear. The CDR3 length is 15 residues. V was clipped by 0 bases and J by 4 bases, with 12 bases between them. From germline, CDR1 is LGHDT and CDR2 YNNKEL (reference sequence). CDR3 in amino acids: CASSQEGQALYGYTF. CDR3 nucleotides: TGTGCCAGCAGCCAAGAGGGCCAGGCTCTCTATGGCTACACCTTC.

The CDR3, as DNA: TGCAGCGTCCTCTGGCAGGACAGCTATGGCTACACCTTC. It is translated as CSVLWQDSYGYTF. V is TRBV29-1 and J is TRBJ1-2; TRBD1 is a possible D gene (6 bases). CDR1 is SQVTM, CDR2 ANQGSEA, per germline. V lost 6 bases, J lost 4 bases, and 15 bases lay in between. The CDR3 runs 13 residues.

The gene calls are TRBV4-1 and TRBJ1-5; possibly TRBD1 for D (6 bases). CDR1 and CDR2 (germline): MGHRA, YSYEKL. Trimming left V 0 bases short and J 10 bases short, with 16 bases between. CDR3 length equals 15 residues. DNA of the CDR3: TGCGCCAGCAGCCAAGAGTTCGCGGGAGGGGGTCCCCAGCATTTT. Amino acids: CASSQEFAGGGPQHF.

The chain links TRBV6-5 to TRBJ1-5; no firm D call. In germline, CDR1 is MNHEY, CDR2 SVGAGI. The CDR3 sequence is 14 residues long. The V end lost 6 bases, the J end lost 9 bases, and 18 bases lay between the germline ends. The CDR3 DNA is TGTGCCAGCAGACCCTTGACGGACTCGGGGCCCCAGCATTTT. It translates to CASRPLTDSGPQHF.

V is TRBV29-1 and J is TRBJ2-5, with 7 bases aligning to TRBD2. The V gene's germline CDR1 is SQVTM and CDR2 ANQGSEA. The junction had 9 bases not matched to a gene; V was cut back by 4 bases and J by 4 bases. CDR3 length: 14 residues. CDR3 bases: TGCAGCGTTGGTGAAATTTTAGCGGGAGAGACCCAGTACTTC. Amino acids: CSVGEILAGETQYF.

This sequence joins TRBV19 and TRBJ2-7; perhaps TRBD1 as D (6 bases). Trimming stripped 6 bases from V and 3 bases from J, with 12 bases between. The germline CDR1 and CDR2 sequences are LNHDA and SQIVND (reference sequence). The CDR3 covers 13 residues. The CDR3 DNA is TGTGCCAGTAGAGACCGGGACAACTACGAGCAGTACTTC. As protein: CASRDRDNYEQYF.

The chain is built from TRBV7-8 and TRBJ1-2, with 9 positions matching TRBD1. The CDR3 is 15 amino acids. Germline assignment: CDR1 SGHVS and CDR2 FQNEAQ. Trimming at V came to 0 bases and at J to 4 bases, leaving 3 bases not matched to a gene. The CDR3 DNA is TGTGCCAGCAGCTTAGCGGGGACAGGGATCTATGGCTACACCTTC. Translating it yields CASSLAGTGIYGYTF. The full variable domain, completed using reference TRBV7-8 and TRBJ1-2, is GAGVSQSPRYKVAKRGQDVALRCDPISGHVSLFWYQQALGQGPEFLTYFQNEAQLDKSGLPSDRFFAERPEGSVSTLKIQRTQQEDSAVYLCASSLAGTGIYGYTFGSGTRLTVV.

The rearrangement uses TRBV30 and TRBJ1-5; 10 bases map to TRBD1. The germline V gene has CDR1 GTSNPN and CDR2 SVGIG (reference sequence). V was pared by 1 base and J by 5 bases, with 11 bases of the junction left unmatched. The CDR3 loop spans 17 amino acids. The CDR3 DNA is TGTGCCTGGAGTGCCCGAGTCGGGACAGGGGATTATCAGCCCCAGCATTTT. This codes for CAWSARVGTGDYQPQHF.

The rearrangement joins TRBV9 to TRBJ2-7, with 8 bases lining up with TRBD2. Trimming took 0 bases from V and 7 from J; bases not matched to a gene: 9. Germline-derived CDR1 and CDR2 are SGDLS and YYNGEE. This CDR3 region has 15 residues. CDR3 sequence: CASSVVPSGQGEQYF. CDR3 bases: TGTGCCAGCAGCGTAGTCCCTAGCGGGCAAGGGGAGCAGTACTTC.

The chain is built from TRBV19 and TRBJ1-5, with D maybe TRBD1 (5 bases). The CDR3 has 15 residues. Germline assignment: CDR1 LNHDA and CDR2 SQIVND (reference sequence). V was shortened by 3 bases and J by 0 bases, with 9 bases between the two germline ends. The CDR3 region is CASSIGGGSNQPQHF. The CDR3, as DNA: TGTGCCAGTAGTATTGGGGGAGGTAGCAATCAGCCCCAGCATTTT. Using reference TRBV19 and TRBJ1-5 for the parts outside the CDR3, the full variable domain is DGGITQSPKYLFRKEGQNVTLSCEQNLNHDAMYWYRQDPGQGLRLIYYSQIVNDFQKGDIAEGYSVSREKKESFPLTVTSAQKNPTAFYLCASSIGGGSNQPQHFGDGTRLSIL.

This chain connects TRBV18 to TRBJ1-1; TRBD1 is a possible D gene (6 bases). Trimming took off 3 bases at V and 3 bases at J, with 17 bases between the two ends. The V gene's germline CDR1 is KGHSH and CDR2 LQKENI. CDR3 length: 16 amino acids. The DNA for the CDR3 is TGTGCCAGCTCACCCCCCAATGTGGGGGCCGACACTGAAGCTTTCTTT. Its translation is CASSPPNVGADTEAFF.

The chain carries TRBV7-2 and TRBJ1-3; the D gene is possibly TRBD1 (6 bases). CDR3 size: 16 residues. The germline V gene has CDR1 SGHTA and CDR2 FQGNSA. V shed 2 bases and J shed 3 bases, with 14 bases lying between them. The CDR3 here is CASSLHAQGVGNTIYF. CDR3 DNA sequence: TGTGCCAGCAGCTTACACGCACAGGGTGTTGGAAACACCATATATTTT.